The 24 T cell receptor beta chains below were found in one sample sequenced in a study of post-analysis software for immune sequencing data. Study results and limitations: About 5 TRBV segments were significantly more frequent in patients than in controls. TRBV5-6, TRBV5-1 and TRBV20-1 were among these segments.

Their cognate antigens are unknown. Unique molecular identifiers were present in the TCR beta cDNA libraries. MiXCR was run by TCRdb on the PCR reads, yielding one entry per CDR3 protein. The sample has about 810,000 distinct CDR3 sequences; 53% are singletons. The sequenced material came from blood. The receptors shown here come from a girl under 18 with multiple sclerosis.

This clonotype was observed a single time. This sequence joins TRBV29-1 and TRBJ2-7; D is possibly TRBD1 (5 bases). V lost 6 bases, J lost 0 bases, and 9 bases lay in between. Germline-derived CDR1 and CDR2 are SQVTM and ANQGSEA. This CDR3 is 12 amino acids long. CDR3 in DNA: TGCAGCGTACGGACACCCTCCTACGAGCAGTACTTC. This gives the protein CSVRTPSYEQYF.

This chain connects TRBV6-5 to TRBJ2-7; 7 bases map to TRBD1. This CDR3 has 14 amino acids. The V segment lost 5 bases and the J segment 6 bases; nucleotides outside the gene matches: 10. Germline assignment: CDR1 MNHEY and CDR2 SVGAGI. CDR3 amino acids: CASSGTALQLEQYF. DNA for the CDR3: TGTGCCAGCAGTGGGACAGCTTTACAACTCGAGCAGTACTTC.

This clonotype is a singleton in its sample. The rearrangement links TRBV10-3 to TRBJ1-1; D not certain. This CDR3 contains 13 residues. V lost 6 bases and J lost 1, with 9 bases in between. Germline CDR1 is ENHRY and CDR2 is SYGVKD. CDR3 protein: CAIRGGWNTEAFF. CDR3 nucleotides: TGTGCCATCAGGGGAGGATGGAACACTGAAGCTTTCTTT.

The rearrangement links TRBV14 to TRBJ2-7; 7 positions agree with TRBD2. This CDR3 has 17 residues. CDR1 is SGHDN, CDR2 FVKESK, per germline. With V trimmed by 0 bases and J by 3 bases, 11 bases remained unmatched. CDR3 loop: CASSQDVRASGHYEQYF. The DNA for the CDR3 is TGTGCCAGCAGCCAAGATGTTAGGGCTAGCGGACACTACGAGCAGTACTTC.

This clonotype has just a few counts. The rearrangement uses TRBV4-2 and TRBJ2-3, with 12 bases fitting TRBD2. Germline V gene data show CDR1 as LGHNA and CDR2 as YNFKEQ. J gave up 2 bases and V 4 bases, and 4 bases lay outside the gene matches. This CDR3 region has 16 residues. The CDR3 DNA reads TGTGCCAGCAGCCCCGCTAGCGGGGGGGTCACAGATACGCAGTATTTT. Its translation is CASSPASGGVTDTQYF.

V gene TRBV20-1 combines with J gene TRBJ2-7; D unclear. The end of the DNA aligns better with TRBJ2-5, so the J call may be wrong. Germline assignment: CDR1 DFQATT and CDR2 SNEGSKA (reference sequence). This CDR3 comprises 12 residues. DNA of the CDR3: TGCAGTGTCGTAAGTGGCAAAGAGACCCAGTACTTC. It yields the protein CSVVSGKETQYF.

This clonotype was recorded a few times. V usage is TRBV29-1 and J usage is TRBJ2-2; a possible D gene is TRBD2 (7 bases). Trimming took 6 bases from V and 1 from J, leaving 15 bases between them. The CDR3 length is 15 residues. Per germline, CDR1 SQVTM and CDR2 ANQGSEA. CDR3: CSVRSGTQNTGELFF. The CDR3 DNA is TGCAGCGTCCGAAGCGGGACACAGAACACCGGGGAGCTGTTTTTT.

This clonotype was observed a few times. CDR3 protein: CASSRQGMGYEQYF. CDR3 DNA: TGTGCCAGCAGTCGACAGGGGATGGGCTACGAGCAGTACTTC. The J gene is TRBJ2-7, the V gene TRBV11-2; the match to TRBD1 covers 8 bases. Per germline, CDR1 SGHAT and CDR2 FQNNGV. The CDR3 totals 14 residues. With V trimmed by 6 bases and J by 3 bases, 7 bases remained unmatched.

The chain employs TRBV12-3 or TRBV12-4 and TRBJ1-5; D is unresolved. The V end was cut by 5 bases, the J end by 6 bases, with 8 bases between. This CDR3 is 12 amino acids long. CDR3 amino acids: CASSGLGQPQHF. In DNA, the CDR3 is TGTGCCAGCAGTGGACTGGGTCAGCCCCAGCATTTT.

This sequence joins TRBV10-1 and TRBJ2-7; 7 nucleotides match TRBD1. The J call is doubtful: the DNA matches TRBJ2-5 better. Germline lookup yields CDR1 WNHNN and CDR2 SYGVQD (reference sequence). The CDR3 spans 13 residues. The DNA for the CDR3 is TGCGCCAGCAGATCACAGGGGAAAGGGACCCAGTACTTC. It is translated as CASRSQGKGTQYF.

This sequence joins TRBV4-2 and TRBJ1-1; D call uncertain. The CDR3 has 13 amino acids. Trimming removed 4 bases from V and 5 bases from J, with 11 bases in between. The germline V gene encodes CDR1 LGHNA and CDR2 YNFKEQ. The CDR3 is CASSPREGTEAFF. Written as DNA, the CDR3 is TGTGCCAGCAGCCCAAGGGAGGGTACTGAAGCTTTCTTT.

The rearrangement joins TRBV5-1 to TRBJ2-7; 8 positions match TRBD1. After removal of 3 bases from V and 3 bases from J, the junction contained 8 bases not matched to a gene. CDR1 is SGHRS, CDR2 YFSETQ, per germline. The length of the CDR3 is 15 residues. CDR3 DNA sequence: TGCGCCAGCAGCTCACCCCCGGGACAGGTCTACGAGCAGTACTTC. It encodes CASSSPPGQVYEQYF.

This chain links TRBV29-1 with TRBJ2-1, with 9 bases fitting TRBD1. The CDR3 is 14 residues long. Germline V gene sequence: CDR1 SQVTM, CDR2 ANQGSEA. The V segment lost 4 bases and the J segment 0 bases; nucleotides outside the gene matches: 1. Written as DNA, the CDR3 is TGCAGCGTTGGACAGGGGGTCTCCTACAATGAGCAGTTCTTC. This sequence encodes CSVGQGVSYNEQFF.

The J gene is TRBJ2-1, the V gene TRBV4-1; 7 nucleotides align to TRBD2. The CDR3 contains 15 residues. In germline, CDR1 is MGHRA, CDR2 YSYEKL. The trim removed 4 bases at V and 12 bases at J, leaving 15 bases unmatched. The CDR3 DNA is TGCGCCAGCAGCCGAGGGACTACCCGGCAGCATGGGCAGTTCTTC. Protein sequence: CASSRGTTRQHGQFF.

V gene TRBV5-1 combines with J gene TRBJ2-7; D might be TRBD2 (6 bases). The ends were cut back, 9 bases at V and 1 base at J, with 14 bases in the middle. The CDR3 sequence is 13 residues long. Germline loops: CDR1 SGHRS, CDR2 YFSETQ. Here the CDR3 reads CANSAGRSYEQYF. Written as DNA, the CDR3 is TGCGCCAACAGTGCGGGGAGGTCCTACGAGCAGTACTTC.

V gene TRBV12-3 or TRBV12-4 combines with J gene TRBJ2-3, with D possibly matching TRBD1 (6 bases). V was pared by 6 bases and J by 0 bases, with 10 bases between. The CDR3 covers 14 residues. The CDR3 region has the DNA TGTGCCAGCAGCCGGACAGTTAGCACAGATACGCAGTATTTT. This gives the protein CASSRTVSTDTQYF.

The rearrangement links TRBV20-1 to TRBJ1-1, with D possibly matching TRBD1 (5 bases). This CDR3 has 13 amino acids. Between the trimmed V and J ends, which lost 6 bases and 4 bases, there was a span of 15 bases. Germline CDR1 and CDR2: DFQATT and SNEGSKA (reference sequence). The CDR3 reads CSAPRVDSTEAFF. The DNA of the CDR3 is TGCAGTGCCCCCAGGGTCGACAGCACTGAAGCTTTCTTT.

The chain carries TRBV7-7 and TRBJ2-7; TRBD1 aligns across 7 bases. After removal of 4 bases from V and 1 base from J, the junction contained 16 bases not matched to a gene. The CDR3 is 18 amino acids. Germline CDR1 and CDR2: SSHAT and FNYEAQ (reference sequence). The CDR3 protein is CASSCLRKTGIYSYEQYF. DNA for the CDR3: TGTGCCAGCAGCTGCCTCCGGAAGACAGGGATATATTCCTACGAGCAGTACTTC.

V usage is TRBV4-2 and J usage is TRBJ2-7; 7 positions agree with TRBD2. After removal of 0 bases from V and 4 bases from J, the junction contained 18 bases not matched to a gene. Per the germline V gene, CDR1 is LGHNA and CDR2 is YNFKEQ. The CDR3 is 19 residues long. As DNA, the CDR3 is TGTGCCAGCAGCCAAGAGGGCTCAAGAGGGAATAGCGGGCGATACGAGCAGTACTTC. Amino acids: CASSQEGSRGNSGRYEQYF.

In nucleotides, the CDR3 is TGCGCCAGCAGCCAAGACGGGTTTCTCGAGCAGTACTTC. It yields the protein CASSQDGFLEQYF. The chain carries TRBV4-1 and TRBJ2-5; D gene unclear. The end of the DNA aligns better with TRBJ2-7, so the J call may be wrong. The CDR3 consists of 13 residues. Looked up from germline, CDR1 is MGHRA and CDR2 is YSYEKL.

This clonotype appeared a single time. The chain uses TRBV4-1 and TRBJ1-5; 7 bases fit TRBD1. V trimming: 6 bases; J trimming: 5 bases; junction bases outside the gene matches: 4. The CDR3 covers 13 residues. Per the germline V gene, CDR1 is MGHRA and CDR2 is YSYEKL. The CDR3 is CASSDRVDQPQHF. The CDR3 region has the DNA TGCGCCAGCAGTGACAGGGTTGATCAGCCCCAGCATTTT.

V gene TRBV15 combines with J gene TRBJ2-5; D is uncertain. Germline V gene sequence: CDR1 LNHNV, CDR2 YYDKDF (reference sequence). The CDR3 loop spans 16 amino acids. Between the trimmed V and J ends, which lost 1 base and 1 base, there was a span of 13 bases. The CDR3 is CATSRGNMAGQETQYF. Written as DNA, the CDR3 is TGTGCCACCAGCAGAGGTAACATGGCAGGCCAAGAGACCCAGTACTTC.

V gene TRBV30 combines with J gene TRBJ1-2; D unclear. V was clipped by 1 base and J by 4 bases, with 7 bases between them. Germline CDR1 and CDR2: GTSNPN and SVGIG (reference sequence). The CDR3 length is 12 residues. The CDR3 reads CAWSAQGYGYTF. The CDR3 nucleotides are TGTGCCTGGAGTGCGCAAGGCTATGGCTACACCTTC.

In DNA form, the CDR3 reads TGTGCCAGCAGCGTAGACGGCCAAACCCTCACCCTCCACTTT. This translates into CASSVDGQTLTLHF. The chain uses TRBV7-9 and TRBJ1-6; D remains ambiguous. The CDR3 spans 14 residues. Deletions cut 5 bases from V and 14 bases from J, with 19 bases between. Germline V gene lookup returns CDR1 SEHNR and CDR2 FQNEAQ (reference sequence).